This T cell receptor beta chain appears in the sequencing data of a study of T cells in Graves' hyperthyroidism and ophthalmopathy. On the basis of clinical symptoms, serum thyroxine and TRAb, thyroid ultrasound and orbital computed tomography, diagnoses were made. CDR1 SGHRS and CDR2 YFSETQ come from the germline V gene. CDR3 size: 15 residues. Trimming cost V 4 bases and J 4 bases; bases outside gene matches: 9. Amplified TCR beta CDR3 regions came from RNA transcripts. In the first-round RT-PCR of the TCR CDR3, the HTBI primer set was used. TCRdb itself ran the multiplex PCR reads through MiXCR, one entry per CDR3 protein. This sample carries under 700,000 distinct CDR3 sequences, about 45% of them seen once, and the ten largest clones take 6.5% to 9%. Findings and limits, study-wide: Ophthalmopathy stood apart from stable hyperthyroidism in a 13 V-J model. Peripheral blood also featured most of the thyroid clonotypes expanded above 0.001. The model forecast ophthalmopathy, anticipating it by a median approximately 6 months before onset.

The sample holds one count of this clonotype. Its antigen is not known. This receptor was obtained from a woman aged 18-30 years with Graves' hyperthyroidism. The rearrangement uses TRBV5-1 and TRBJ2-7; 9 bases are a match to TRBD2. The sample consisted of peripheral blood or thyroid tissue (not recorded which). CDR3 DNA sequence: TGCGCCAGCAGCCCGGCCGGACTAGCGATTTACGAGCAGTACTTC. Encoded protein: CASSPAGLAIYEQYF.